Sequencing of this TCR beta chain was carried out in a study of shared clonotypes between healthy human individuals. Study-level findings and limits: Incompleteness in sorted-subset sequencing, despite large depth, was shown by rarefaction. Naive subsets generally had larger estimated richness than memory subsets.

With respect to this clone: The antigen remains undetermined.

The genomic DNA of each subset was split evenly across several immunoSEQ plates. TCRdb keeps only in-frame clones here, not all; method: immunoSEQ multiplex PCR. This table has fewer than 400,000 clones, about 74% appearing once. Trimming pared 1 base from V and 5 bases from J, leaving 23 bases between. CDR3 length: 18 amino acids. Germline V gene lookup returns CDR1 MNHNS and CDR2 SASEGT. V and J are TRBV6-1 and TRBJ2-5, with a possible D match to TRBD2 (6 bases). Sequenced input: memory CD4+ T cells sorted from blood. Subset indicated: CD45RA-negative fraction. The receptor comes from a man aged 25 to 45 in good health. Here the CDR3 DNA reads TGTGCCAGCAGTGAAGAATTATTTCAGGGACTCGAGGGGGAGACCCAGTACTTC. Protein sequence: CASSEELFQGLEGETQYF.